This TCR beta chain was observed in a study of blood T cell repertoires in COVID-19. On the study more broadly: Samples came from the United States, Italy and Spain, spanning acute and convalescent COVID-19.

This clone was detected only a few times. Assay used: immunoSEQ multiplex PCR; TCRdb lists only in-frame clones, some missing. The table lists under 150,000 clones, about four fifths of them singletons. With 6 bases removed from V and 7 bases from J, the gap between germline ends came to 9 bases. CDR3 length: 12 amino acids. The sequenced sample consisted of peripheral blood. The receptor was derived from a man older than 75 with acute or convalescent COVID-19. The rearrangement uses TRBV12-3 or TRBV12-4 and TRBJ2-2, with D unclear. The CDR3 region is CASRKRVGELFF. CDR3 sequence (DNA): TGTGCCAGCAGGAAACGGGTCGGGGAGCTGTTTTTT.